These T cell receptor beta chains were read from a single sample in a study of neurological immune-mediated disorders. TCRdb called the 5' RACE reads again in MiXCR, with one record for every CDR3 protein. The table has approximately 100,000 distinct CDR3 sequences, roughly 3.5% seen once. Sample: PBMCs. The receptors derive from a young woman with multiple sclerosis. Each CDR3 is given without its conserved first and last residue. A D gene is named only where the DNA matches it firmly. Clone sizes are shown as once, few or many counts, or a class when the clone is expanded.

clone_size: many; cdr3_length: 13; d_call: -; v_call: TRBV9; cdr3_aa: ASSVEAGANYGYT
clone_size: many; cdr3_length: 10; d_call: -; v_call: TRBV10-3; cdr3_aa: ATNREADTQY
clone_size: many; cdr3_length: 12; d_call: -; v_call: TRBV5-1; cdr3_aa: ASSLTPLTGELF
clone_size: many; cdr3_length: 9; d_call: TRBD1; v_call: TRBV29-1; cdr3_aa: SVGTDRWQF
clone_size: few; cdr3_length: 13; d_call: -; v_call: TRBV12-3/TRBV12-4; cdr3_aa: ASSLGDTRNQPQH
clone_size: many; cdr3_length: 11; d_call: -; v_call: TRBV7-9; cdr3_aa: ASSLGSVSTLN
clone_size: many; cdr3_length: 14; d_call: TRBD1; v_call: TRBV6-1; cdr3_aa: ASSEWFQGASGELF
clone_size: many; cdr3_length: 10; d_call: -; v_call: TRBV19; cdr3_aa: ASKSPPGELF
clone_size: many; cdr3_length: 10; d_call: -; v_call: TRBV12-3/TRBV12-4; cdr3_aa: ASSFGWDGYT
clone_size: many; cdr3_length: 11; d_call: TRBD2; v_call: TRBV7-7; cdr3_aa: ASSLEGTSAPY